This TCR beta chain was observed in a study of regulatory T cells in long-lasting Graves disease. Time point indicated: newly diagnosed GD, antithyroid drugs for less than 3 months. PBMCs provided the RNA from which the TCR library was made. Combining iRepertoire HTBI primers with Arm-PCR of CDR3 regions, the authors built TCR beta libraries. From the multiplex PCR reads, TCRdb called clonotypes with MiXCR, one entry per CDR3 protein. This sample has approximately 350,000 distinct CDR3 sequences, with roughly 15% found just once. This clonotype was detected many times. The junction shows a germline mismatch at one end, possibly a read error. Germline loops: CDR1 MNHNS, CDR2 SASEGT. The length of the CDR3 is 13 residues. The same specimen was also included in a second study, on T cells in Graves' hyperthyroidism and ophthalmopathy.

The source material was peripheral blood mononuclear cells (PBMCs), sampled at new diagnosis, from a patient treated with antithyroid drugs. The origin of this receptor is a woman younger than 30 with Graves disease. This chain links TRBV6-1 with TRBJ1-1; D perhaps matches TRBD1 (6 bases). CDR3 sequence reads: CASREEGGIEAFF. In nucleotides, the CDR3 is TGTGCCAGCAGGGAAGAGGGGGGTATTGAAGCTTTCTTT.